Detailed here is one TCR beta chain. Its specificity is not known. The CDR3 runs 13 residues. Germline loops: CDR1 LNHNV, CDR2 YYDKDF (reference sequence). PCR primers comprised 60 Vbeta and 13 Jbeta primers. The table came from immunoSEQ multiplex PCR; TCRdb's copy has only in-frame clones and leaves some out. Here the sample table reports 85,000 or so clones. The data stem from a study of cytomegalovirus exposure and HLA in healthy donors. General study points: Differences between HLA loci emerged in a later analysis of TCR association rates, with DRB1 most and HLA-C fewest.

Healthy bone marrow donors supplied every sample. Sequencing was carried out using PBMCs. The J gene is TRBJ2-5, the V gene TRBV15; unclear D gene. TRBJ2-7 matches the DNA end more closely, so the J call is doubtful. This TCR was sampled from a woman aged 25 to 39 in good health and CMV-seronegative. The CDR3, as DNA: TGTGCCACCAGCAGAGATCTGGGCTACGAGCAGTACTTC. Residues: CATSRDLGYEQYF.